This T cell receptor beta chain was captured in a study of T-cell reconstitution after alpha-beta-depleted transplantation in children. TCRbeta library preparation incorporated unique molecular identifiers. TCRdb reanalysed the PCR reads using MiXCR and keeps one entry per CDR3 protein. Altogether around 530,000 distinct CDR3 sequences are present, about 31% being singletons, with the ten largest covering around 2.4%. Unmatched junction bases numbered 3, after V lost 5 bases and J lost 3 bases. This CDR3 spans 15 amino acids. The V gene is TRBV12-3 or TRBV12-4, the J gene TRBJ2-6; 8 bases line up with TRBD1. The source was PBMCs from the stem cell graft donor, collected from the stem cell graft. The receptor was derived from a human donor who donated a stem cell graft to a child with aplastic anemia. The CDR3 region is CASSVDRDGANVLTF. CDR3 nucleotides: TGTGCCAGCAGTGTGGACAGGGATGGGGCCAACGTCCTGACTTTC.